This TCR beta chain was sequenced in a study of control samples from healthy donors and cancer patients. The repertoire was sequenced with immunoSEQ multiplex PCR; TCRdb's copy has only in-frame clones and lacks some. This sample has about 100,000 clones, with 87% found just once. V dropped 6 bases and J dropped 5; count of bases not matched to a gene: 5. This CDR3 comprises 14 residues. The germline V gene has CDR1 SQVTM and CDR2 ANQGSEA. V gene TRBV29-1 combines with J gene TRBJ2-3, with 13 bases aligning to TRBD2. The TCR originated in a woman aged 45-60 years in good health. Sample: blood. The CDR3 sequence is CSVGLAGYIDTQYF. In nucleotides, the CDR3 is TGCAGCGTGGGACTAGCGGGATATATAGATACGCAGTATTTT.